A single sample is the source of the 6 T cell receptor beta chains below, sequenced in a study. TCRdb re-called the 5' RACE reads with MiXCR, one entry per CDR3 protein. The data contain some 44,000 distinct CDR3 sequences, about 32% of them singletons. Sequenced input: tumor-infiltrating memory CD4+ T cells sorted from the breast tumor. Documented subset: memory CD4+ T cells, CD4+CD45RO+CD25-. The source is a female donor with breast cancer.

In its sample, this clonotype was seen a few times. The V gene is TRBV12-3 or TRBV12-4, the J gene TRBJ1-5, with D unclear. This CDR3 is 11 amino acids long. The V gene lost 4 bases and the J gene lost 5 bases, with 3 bases spanning the gap. Here the CDR3 DNA reads TGTGCCAGCAGTTCGCATCAGCCCCAGCATTTT. It yields the protein CASSSHQPQHF.

The CDR3 coding sequence is TGCGCCAGCAGCCAAGAGCGGCCAGATACGCAGTATTTT. Its protein product is CASSQERPDTQYF. The chain links TRBV4-1 to TRBJ2-3; D not certain. The CDR3 length is 13 residues. Trimming cost V 0 bases and J 4 bases, with 5 bases left between them. The V gene's germline CDR1 is MGHRA and CDR2 YSYEKL.

This clonotype was counted a few times. This chain connects TRBV7-9 to TRBJ1-1, with TRBD1 identical over 8 bases. The V and J ends lost 6 bases and 4 bases, in that order; junction bases with no gene match: 4. This CDR3 contains 13 residues. Germline CDR1 and CDR2: SEHNR and FQNEAQ (reference sequence). The CDR3 loop reads CASSRTGGTEAFF. The CDR3 region has the DNA TGTGCCAGCAGTCGCACAGGGGGCACTGAAGCTTTCTTT.

V usage is TRBV12-3 or TRBV12-4 and J usage is TRBJ1-5; 7 bases map to TRBD1. The V segment lost 3 bases and the J segment 5 bases; nucleotides outside the gene matches: 4. The CDR3 extends over 14 amino acids. CDR3 in DNA: TGTGCCAGCAGTTTTTCCGGGACAGATCAGCCCCAGCATTTT. Its translation: CASSFSGTDQPQHF.

The chain has TRBV7-2 and TRBJ2-7; TRBD2 might be the D (6 bases). There are 13 residues in the CDR3. V was clipped by 2 bases and J by 6 bases, with 11 bases between them. Germline V CDR1 and CDR2: SGHTA, FQGNSA. The CDR3 DNA sequence: TGTGCCAGCAGCTTAAGGAGGGCAGGCGAGCAGTACTTC. Its protein is CASSLRRAGEQYF.

This clonotype showed up many times. The chain employs TRBV6-1 and TRBJ1-2, with 11 bases that match TRBD1. The CDR3 sequence is 12 residues long. The germline V gene has CDR1 MNHNS and CDR2 SASEGT. This CDR3 is CGGQGGVEGYTF. The CDR3 DNA reads as TGTGGGGGACAGGGGGGAGTTGAGGGCTACACCTTC.